The rows below give T cell receptor beta chains drawn from one sample of a study of blood T cell repertoires in COVID-19. The repertoire was sequenced with immunoSEQ multiplex PCR; TCRdb's copy has only in-frame clones and lacks some. This table has hundreds of thousands of clones, about 79% appearing once. The sample comprised peripheral blood. The source of these receptors is an older man with acute or convalescent COVID-19. CDR3s include the opening cysteine and the closing phenylalanine or tryptophan. The D gene is left open where the match is weak. A clone size is listed for some rows: how often the clone was seen (once, few, many), or a class if it is expanded.

CDR3 protein	CDR3 DNA	V gene	J gene	clone size	D gene
CASSLQGAQNTGELFF	TGTGCCAGCAGTCTACAGGGGGCGCAAAACACCGGGGAGCTGTTTTTT	TRBV2	TRBJ2-2	NA	TRBD1
CASSLTFTGANTEAFF	TGTGCCAGCAGCTTGACCTTTACAGGCGCGAACACTGAAGCTTTCTTT	TRBV11-1	TRBJ1-1	NA	NA
CASGPAEAGYNEQFF	TGTGCTAGTGGCCCAGCGGAGGCGGGCTACAATGAGCAGTTCTTC	TRBV12-5	TRBJ2-1	NA	NA
CASSLVVRGNAEAFF	TGTGCCAGCAGCTTAGTCGTCAGGGGGAACGCTGAAGCTTTCTTT	TRBV7-8	TRBJ1-1	NA	TRBD1
CASSRGTYSNQPQHF	TGTGCCAGCAGCCGGGGGACCTATAGCAATCAGCCCCAGCATTTT	TRBV6-5	TRBJ1-5	NA	NA
CASSQENRGWKETQYF	TGCGCCAGCAGCCAAGAAAACAGGGGGTGGAAAGAGACCCAGTACTTC	TRBV4-1	TRBJ2-5	NA	TRBD1
CASSLIRRTTSTDTQYF	TGTGCCAGCAGTTTAATAAGGCGGACAACTAGCACAGATACGCAGTATTTT	TRBV27	TRBJ2-3	NA	NA
CASSPLTAADTQYF	TGTGCCAGCTCACCGTTAACAGCTGCAGATACGCAGTATTTT	TRBV18	TRBJ2-3	NA	NA
CASSSAGAAYNEQFF	TGCGCCAGCAGCTCCGCGGGGGCCGCCTACAATGAGCAGTTCTTC	TRBV5-1	TRBJ2-1	NA	NA
CASSDRTGGNNEQFF	TGTGCCAGCAGTGATCGGACAGGGGGCAACAATGAGCAGTTCTTC	TRBV6-1	TRBJ2-1	NA	TRBD1
CASSAHPGGDTQYF	TGTGCCAGCAGCGCCCACCCTGGGGGGGATACGCAGTATTTT	TRBV3-1/TRBV3-2	TRBJ2-3	NA	NA
CASSLPGADTQYF	TGTGCCAGCAGCTTACCAGGGGCAGATACGCAGTATTTT	TRBV7-9	TRBJ2-3	NA	NA
CASSQEPGGSAGYTF	TGTGCCAGCAGCCAAGAACCGGGAGGATCGGCTGGCTACACCTTC	TRBV3-1/TRBV3-2	TRBJ1-2	NA	NA
CASSPRRTTEAFF	TGTGCCAGCAGTCCTCGGAGAACCACTGAAGCTTTCTTT	TRBV12-3/TRBV12-4	TRBJ1-1	NA	NA
CASSFGTAAYEQYF	TGTGCCAGCAGCTTCGGGACAGCAGCCTACGAGCAGTACTTC	TRBV7-8	TRBJ2-7	many	TRBD1
CASSLERGRSYEQYF	TGCGCCAGCAGCTTGGAGCGGGGGCGCTCCTACGAGCAGTACTTC	TRBV5-1	TRBJ2-7	once	TRBD2
CASSRRGSGTQYF	TGTGCCAGCAGCCGCCGGGGGTCTGGGACCCAGTACTTC	TRBV7-2	TRBJ2-5	NA	NA
CATSDWGQGALNEQFF	TGTGCCACCAGTGATTGGGGACAGGGGGCGCTTAATGAGCAGTTCTTC	TRBV24-1	TRBJ2-1	NA	TRBD1
CASSDFGTGRPDTQYF	TGCGCCAGCAGTGACTTCGGGACAGGGAGGCCAGATACGCAGTATTTT	TRBV10-2	TRBJ2-3	NA	TRBD1
CASSQGQGYGYTF	TGTGCCAGCAGCCAGGGACAGGGGTATGGCTACACCTTC	TRBV11-2	TRBJ1-2	NA	TRBD1
CASSSRQGSPLHF	TGTGCCAGCAGTTCCCGACAGGGGTCACCCCTCCACTTT	TRBV28	TRBJ1-6	NA	TRBD1
CASSYRQGANSPLHF	TGTGCCAGCAGTTACCGCCAGGGGGCGAATTCACCCCTCCACTTT	TRBV6-5	TRBJ1-6	once	TRBD1
CASTTSYEQYF	TGTGCCAGCACAACTAGTTACGAGCAGTACTTC	TRBV6-5	TRBJ2-7	NA	NA
CASSLLGQVSYEQYF	TGCGCCAGCAGCTTGTTGGGACAGGTATCCTACGAGCAGTACTTC	TRBV5-1	TRBJ2-7	NA	TRBD1
CASSLGQAITEAFF	TGCGCCAGCAGCTTGGGACAGGCTATCACTGAAGCTTTCTTT	TRBV5-1	TRBJ1-1	NA	NA
CASSFYSLYEQYF	TGTGCCAGCAGCTTCTACAGTCTCTACGAGCAGTACTTC	TRBV5-6	TRBJ2-7	NA	NA
CASSYERGGASSYNSPLHF	TGTGCCAGCAGTTACGAGAGAGGGGGGGCGAGCTCCTATAATTCACCCCTCCACTTT	TRBV6-2/TRBV6-3	TRBJ1-6	NA	NA
CASSQEREGANYGYTF	TGTGCCAGCAGCCAAGAAAGGGAGGGAGCTAACTATGGCTACACCTTC	TRBV4-2	TRBJ1-2	NA	NA
CASSIEQQGNQPQHF	TGTGCCAGTAGTATAGAACAACAGGGGAATCAGCCCCAGCATTTT	TRBV19	TRBJ1-5	NA	TRBD1
CASTSGGSTDTQYF	TGCGCCAGCACAAGCGGGGGATCCACAGATACGCAGTATTTT	TRBV5-1	TRBJ2-3	NA	TRBD2
CASSLSPGFRSGANVLTF	TGTGCCAGCAGTTTATCGCCGGGGTTCCGCTCTGGGGCCAACGTCCTGACTTTC	TRBV27	TRBJ2-6	NA	NA
CAWSVLRSGEQYF	TGTGCCTGGAGTGTACTACGGTCGGGTGAGCAGTACTTC	TRBV30	TRBJ2-7	once	NA
CASSETGFWRRAFF	TGTGCCAGCAGTGAAACCGGGTTTTGGAGACGGGCTTTCTTT	TRBV25-1	TRBJ1-1	NA	NA
CASSLGGRSYEQYF	TGTGCCAGCAGTTTAGGGGGCAGAAGTTACGAGCAGTACTTC	TRBV27	TRBJ2-7	NA	NA
CASSMDRGYEQYF	TGTGCCAGTAGTATGGACAGGGGCTACGAGCAGTACTTC	TRBV19	TRBJ2-7	NA	TRBD1